The 24 T cell receptor beta chains reported below all come from one sample, sequenced in a study of cytomegalovirus exposure and HLA in healthy donors. PCR employed 60 Vbeta and 13 Jbeta primers. Assay: immunoSEQ multiplex PCR; the TCRdb copy retains only in-frame clones and omits some. The table shows approximately 85,000 clones, with roughly 58% occurring only once. The sequenced sample consisted of PBMCs. These receptors were obtained from a woman in her twenties or thirties in good health and CMV-seropositive.

The V call is TRBV6-1, the J call TRBJ2-5; 10 bases map to TRBD1. The end of the DNA aligns better with TRBJ2-7, so the J call may be wrong. Germline V gene data show CDR1 as MNHNS and CDR2 as SASEGT. The length of the CDR3 is 15 residues. The CDR3 coding sequence is TGTGCCAGCAGCGCCGACAGGGGGCTTTCCTACGAGCAGTACTTC. It yields the protein CASSADRGLSYEQYF.

The chain has TRBV5-1 and TRBJ1-6; 8 bases line up with TRBD1. The CDR3 is 14 amino acids. The germline CDR1 and CDR2 sequences are SGHRS and YFSETQ. Trimming removed 4 bases from V and 11 bases from J; junction bases left unmatched: 8. The DNA of the CDR3 is TGCGCCAGCAGCCCGGGACAGGATTATCCACCCCTCCACTTT. Its translation: CASSPGQDYPPLHF.

This chain uses TRBV27 with TRBJ2-2; D is possibly TRBD1 (5 bases). The ends were cut back, 3 bases at V and 2 bases at J, with 7 bases in the middle. In germline, CDR1 is MNHEY, CDR2 SMNVEV (reference sequence). The CDR3 totals 14 residues. The CDR3 coding sequence is TGTGCCAGCAGTTTGGACACCAACACCGGGGAGCTGTTTTTT. Its translation is CASSLDTNTGELFF.

The chain uses TRBV7-9 and TRBJ1-2, with a tentative D call TRBD1 (5 bases). The V gene's germline CDR1 is SEHNR and CDR2 FQNEAQ (reference sequence). The CDR3 totals 14 residues. Trimming stripped 8 bases from V and 7 bases from J, with 20 bases between. The CDR3 loop reads CASYQTPGGGGYTF. Written as DNA, the CDR3 is TGTGCCAGCTACCAAACCCCCGGGGGGGGTGGCTACACCTTC.

The chain has TRBV29-1 and TRBJ1-1; D is ambiguous. This CDR3 spans 10 amino acids. Germline V gives CDR1 SQVTM, CDR2 ANQGSEA. Trimming cost V 4 bases and J 9 bases, with 9 bases left between them. This CDR3 is CSVVQTQAFF. CDR3 coding DNA: TGCAGCGTTGTACAGACGCAAGCTTTCTTT. Looking up the rest from reference TRBV29-1 and TRBJ1-1 gives the full variable domain: SAVISQKPSRDICQRGTSLTIQCQVDSQVTMMFWYRQQPGQSLTLIATANQGSEATYESGFVIDKFPISRPNLTFSTLTVSNMSPEDSSIYLCSVVQTQAFFGQGTRLTVV.

This chain joins TRBV19 and TRBJ1-4; 9 positions match TRBD1. The CDR3 contains 14 residues. The germline V gene encodes CDR1 LNHDA and CDR2 SQIVND (reference sequence). The ends lost 3 bases at V and 7 bases at J; junction bases unmatched: 3. Here the CDR3 reads CASSIGQGREKLFF. The CDR3 DNA follows: TGTGCCAGTAGTATCGGACAGGGGCGTGAAAAACTGTTTTTT.

The chain is built from TRBV5-1 and TRBJ2-2, with 8 positions matching TRBD1. After removal of 7 bases from V and 4 bases from J, the junction contained 3 bases not matched to a gene. Germline loops: CDR1 SGHRS, CDR2 YFSETQ. The CDR3 consists of 13 residues. CDR3 sequence reads: CASQGQGTGELFF. In DNA, the CDR3 is TGCGCCAGCCAAGGACAGGGCACCGGGGAGCTGTTTTTT. The full variable domain, in which reference TRBV5-1 and TRBJ2-2 provide the parts outside the CDR3, is KAGVTQTPRYLIKTRGQQVTLSCSPISGHRSVSWYQQTPGQGLQFLFEYFSETQRNKGNFPGRFSGRQFSNSRSEMNVSTLELGDSALYLCASQGQGTGELFFGEGSRLTVL.

In this sample, this clone turned up a few times. The chain combines TRBV6-7 with TRBJ1-4, with 8 bases aligning to TRBD1. TRBV6-7 belongs to the ORF category, with a function that is uncertain. J gave up 8 bases and V 0 bases, and 2 bases lay outside the gene matches. The CDR3 extends over 14 amino acids. CDR3 sequence reads: CASSYSAGGEKLFF. Written as DNA, the CDR3 is TGTGCCAGCAGTTACTCGGCAGGGGGCGAAAAACTGTTTTTT.

The chain is built from TRBV5-1 and TRBJ1-4, with D possibly being TRBD1 (5 bases). Trimming cost V 4 bases and J 3 bases, with 13 bases left between them. In germline, CDR1 is SGHRS, CDR2 YFSETQ. The length of the CDR3 is 15 residues. The CDR3 nucleotides read TGCGCCAGCAGCCTGGGGCTGGGGCCTAATGAAAAACTGTTTTTT. Its translation: CASSLGLGPNEKLFF.

This chain connects TRBV29-1 to TRBJ2-7; 8 bases are a match to TRBD1. The CDR3 length is 13 residues. The germline V gene encodes CDR1 SQVTM and CDR2 ANQGSEA. Losses at the gene ends were 4 bases for V and 6 bases for J; bases not matched to a gene: 8. DNA of the CDR3: TGCAGCGTTGTAAGGCAGGGGGCGGGCGAGCAGTACTTC. This translates into CSVVRQGAGEQYF.

The chain employs TRBV19 and TRBJ2-7; 13 bases are shared with TRBD2. Germline CDR1 and CDR2: LNHDA and SQIVND (reference sequence). V lost 5 bases to trimming and J lost 5 bases; unmatched junction nucleotides: 3. The CDR3 loop spans 14 amino acids. The CDR3 sequence: CASSLLAGGHEQYF. The CDR3 DNA is TGTGCCAGTAGTCTACTAGCGGGGGGGCACGAGCAGTACTTC.

The rearrangement joins TRBV27 to TRBJ2-7; D is undetermined. The germline V gene encodes CDR1 MNHEY and CDR2 SMNVEV (reference sequence). The CDR3 spans 11 residues. V was shortened by 6 bases and J by 4 bases, with 7 bases between the two germline ends. CDR3: CASRGRYEQYF. The DNA of the CDR3 is TGTGCCAGCAGGGGCCGGTACGAGCAGTACTTC.

V gene TRBV14 combines with J gene TRBJ2-7; 11 nucleotides align to TRBD2. The length of the CDR3 is 16 residues. V was clipped by 3 bases and J by 4 bases; unmatched bases: 8. Germline lookup yields CDR1 SGHDN and CDR2 FVKESK. As DNA, the CDR3 is TGTGCCAGCAGCCAGCATCGGACTAGCGGGCGGTACGAGCAGTACTTC. Translation gives CASSQHRTSGRYEQYF.

This rearrangement joins TRBV19 to TRBJ1-5; D is ambiguous. Germline lookup yields CDR1 LNHDA and CDR2 SQIVND (reference sequence). The CDR3 length is 15 residues. Trimming removed 1 base from V and 1 base from J, with 8 bases in between. Written as DNA, the CDR3 is TGTGCCAGTAGTATAGGGGCAGCCAGCAATCAGCCCCAGCATTTT. Its protein is CASSIGAASNQPQHF.

This CDR3 is CASSLAGGVDEQFF. The DNA for the CDR3 is TGTGCCAGCAGCTTAGCGGGGGGAGTGGATGAGCAGTTCTTC. V gene TRBV11-2 combines with J gene TRBJ2-1; 7 bases agree with TRBD2. The germline V gene has CDR1 SGHAT and CDR2 FQNNGV. The V gene end was trimmed by 1 base and the J gene end by 8 bases; junction bases not matched to a gene: 5. This CDR3 is 14 amino acids long.

There are a few counts of this clone. The CDR3 coding sequence is TGTGCCAGCATAGGTCCCGGACAGACGAACACTGAAGCTTTCTTT. This sequence encodes CASIGPGQTNTEAFF. The rearrangement links TRBV2 to TRBJ1-1; weak D call: TRBD1 (6 bases). CDR3 length: 15 amino acids. Germline values: CDR1 SNHLY, CDR2 FYNNEI. V lost 7 bases and J lost 1, with 16 bases in between.

This clone was counted once. This rearrangement joins TRBV6-5 to TRBJ1-5, with D possibly matching TRBD1 (6 bases). Germline V gene lookup returns CDR1 MNHEY and CDR2 SVGAGI. V was clipped by 2 bases and J by 1 base, with 9 bases between them. CDR3 size: 15 residues. CDR3 sequence: CASSYAGQSNQPQHF. As DNA, the CDR3 is TGTGCCAGCAGTTACGCAGGACAGAGCAATCAGCCCCAGCATTTT.

The chain carries TRBV18 and TRBJ1-1; 11 bases are shared with TRBD1. The length of the CDR3 is 14 residues. Germline trimming cut 3 bases from V and 7 bases from J; bases unmatched to any gene: 4. Germline CDR1 KGHSH, CDR2 LQKENI. In nucleotides, the CDR3 is TGTGCCAGCTCACCGGGACAGGGGGGCGGTGAAGCTTTCTTT. It encodes CASSPGQGGGEAFF.

A remark on this clone: A junction boundary mismatches the germline segment, possibly from a read error. The V call is TRBV27, the J call TRBJ1-2; D is ambiguous. Germline values: CDR1 MNHEY, CDR2 SMNVEV (reference sequence). This CDR3 spans 14 amino acids. CDR3: CASRPALANYGYPF. The CDR3 region has the DNA TGTGCCAGCAGGCCGGCGCTAGCTAACTATGGCTACCCCTTC.

This chain uses TRBV5-6 with TRBJ1-3; D remains ambiguous. The CDR3 loop spans 14 amino acids. Germline lookup yields CDR1 SGHDT and CDR2 YYEEEE. Trimming cost V 1 base and J 1 base, with 6 bases left between them. The CDR3 DNA reads as TGTGCCAGCAGCTTGAGAGGGTCTGGAAACACCATATATTTT. It translates to CASSLRGSGNTIYF.

The chain links TRBV2 to TRBJ1-1; TRBD1 is a possible D gene (6 bases). V was clipped by 10 bases and J by 5 bases, with 14 bases between them. CDR1 and CDR2 from the germline V gene are SNHLY and FYNNEI. The CDR3 has 12 residues. The CDR3, as DNA: TGTGCCACCCCGACAGGTTTAACTGAAGCTTTCTTT. Its translation: CATPTGLTEAFF.

The chain carries TRBV6-6 and TRBJ1-5; 9 bases align to TRBD1. Germline CDR1 is MNHNY and CDR2 is SVGAGI (reference sequence). This CDR3 spans 16 amino acids. J lost 2 bases, V lost 8 bases, and 10 bases had no gene match. The CDR3 loop reads CASQRIQGARNQPQHF. In nucleotides, the CDR3 is TGTGCCAGCCAACGCATACAGGGGGCGCGCAATCAGCCCCAGCATTTT.

The V gene is TRBV5-1, the J gene TRBJ2-2, with 10 positions matching TRBD1. V lost 4 bases to trimming and J lost 3 bases; unmatched junction nucleotides: 3. The germline V gene encodes CDR1 SGHRS and CDR2 YFSETQ. This CDR3 spans 15 amino acids. The CDR3 DNA sequence: TGCGCCAGCAGCCTGGGGACAGGGGACACCGGGGAGCTGTTTTTT. Translated, it gives CASSLGTGDTGELFF.

The J gene is TRBJ1-4, the V gene TRBV6-5, with TRBD1 as a possible D gene (5 bases). CDR1 MNHEY and CDR2 SVGAGI come from the germline V gene. The V end was cut by 8 bases, the J end by 0 bases, with 10 bases between. The CDR3 has 14 amino acids. The CDR3 sequence: CASRGSTTNEKLFF. CDR3 nucleotides: TGTGCCAGCCGGGGGAGTACAACTAATGAAAAACTGTTTTTT.